Sequencing of this TCR beta chain was carried out in a study of T cells in Graves' hyperthyroidism and ophthalmopathy. This clonotype was recorded a few times. The V end lost 3 bases, the J end lost 4 bases, and 8 bases lay between the germline ends. Germline V CDR1 and CDR2: WNHNN, SYGVQD (reference sequence). There are 13 residues in the CDR3. The study included ophthalmopathy patients with Clinical Activity Score at least 3, NOSPECS grade at least 4 and duration under 3 months. RNA transcripts yielded amplified TCR beta CDR3 regions. TCR CDR3 underwent first-round RT-PCR with the HTBI primer set. TCRdb processed the multiplex PCR reads anew with MiXCR; each CDR3 protein has one entry. The sample contains roughly 250,000 distinct CDR3 sequences, about a sixth of which appear only once.

Input material: blood. The sequence came from a woman aged 18-30 years with Graves' ophthalmopathy. The chain uses TRBV10-1 and TRBJ2-3; D may be TRBD2 (6 bases). The CDR3 region has the DNA TGCGCCAGCAGTGACCTAGCGCCAGATACGCAGTATTTT. Amino acids: CASSDLAPDTQYF.